The clone carrying this TCR beta chain was seen a single time. Its cognate antigen is unknown. This sample stems from a study of B cell selection in AIRE deficiency. Study-wide findings and caveats: Healthy donors alone shared over 25% of 3,300 or so Treg sequences; patients alone more than 8.5%. Shared Treg sequences were biased toward short CDR3s with few non-templated nucleotide insertions. About 30.6% of healthy-shared Treg sequences were found among patient Tconv cells.

The sorted conventional CD4 T cells were gated as CD4+CD127+. Original processing methods: Patients' conventional T cells yielded some 1.1x10^5 distinct TCRbeta sequences; donors' roughly 1.3x10^5. Produced via immunoSEQ multiplex PCR; TCRdb's table is partial and in-frame only. V, J and clone size are those of that table, while D and trimming were read from the DNA. This table holds 20,000 to 25,000 clones, 95% to 98% found once. CDR1 is SGHTS, CDR2 YDEGEE, per germline. The CDR3 has 15 amino acids. J was trimmed by 5 bases and V by 2 bases; bases with no gene match: 4. The chain employs TRBV5-8 and TRBJ2-2; 9 positions match TRBD1. This receptor was identified in a human donor with AIRE deficiency. Input material: conventional CD4+ T cells sorted from PBMCs. CDR3 sequence: CASSLQGAGTGELFF. CDR3 sequence (DNA): TGTGCCAGCAGCTTACAGGGGGCGGGAACCGGGGAGCTGTTTTTT.